The 13 T cell receptor beta chains presented below share a single source sample, sequenced in a study of monozygotic twins with inflammatory bowel disease. TCRdb re-called the 5' RACE reads, yielding one record per CDR3 amino acid sequence without DNA. This sample contains more than 350,000 distinct CDR3 sequences. The sequenced sample was blood. These receptors originate from a human donor with ulcerative colitis or Crohn's disease, or a healthy co-twin of an affected twin (not recorded which).

The chain is built from TRBV18 and TRBJ1-1. The CDR3 totals 13 residues. Germline loops: CDR1 KGHSH, CDR2 LQKENI. CDR3 region: CASSTTGLTEAFF.

The V gene is TRBV4-1, the J gene TRBJ2-5. The CDR3 covers 12 residues. CDR1 MGHRA and CDR2 YSYEKL come from the germline V gene. The CDR3 is CASSQAQETQYF.

The chain combines TRBV18 with TRBJ2-2. Germline lookup yields CDR1 KGHSH and CDR2 LQKENI. This CDR3 is built from 15 residues. This CDR3 reads CASSPQVSNTGELFF.

This chain links TRBV4-2 with TRBJ2-7; without DNA, the TCRdb call of TRBD2 cannot be checked. The CDR3 loop spans 15 amino acids. Germline V gene sequence: CDR1 LGHNA, CDR2 YNFKEQ. Here the CDR3 reads CASSQVGGALREQYF.

This chain uses TRBV29-1 with TRBJ2-7; the TCRdb call, TRBD2, lacks DNA for checking. The CDR3 runs 13 residues. The V gene's germline CDR1 is SQVTM and CDR2 ANQGSEA. The chain's CDR3 is CSVEEGLAYEQYF.

The gene calls are TRBV20-1 and TRBJ2-5; the D call of TRBD1 rests on TCRdb alone, since no DNA is present to check it. From germline, CDR1 is DFQATT and CDR2 SNEGSKA (reference sequence). The CDR3 runs to 15 residues. The CDR3 region is CSASSFPPGVETQYF.

This sequence joins TRBV12-3 or TRBV12-4 and TRBJ2-1; TCRdb selects TRBD2, and the lack of DNA leaves this call unchecked. This CDR3 has 16 amino acids. CDR3: CASSFAWTSSYNEQFF.

The chain uses TRBV27 and TRBJ1-5; the TCRdb D gene call, TRBD1, has no DNA to confirm it. Germline V gene lookup returns CDR1 MNHEY and CDR2 SMNVEV (reference sequence). There are 18 residues in the CDR3. The CDR3 is CASSLGSPGRRSNQPQHF.

The V call is TRBV27, the J call TRBJ1-5. CDR3 size: 13 residues. The germline V gene encodes CDR1 MNHEY and CDR2 SMNVEV (reference sequence). The CDR3 is CASSWDYNQPQHF.

The chain recombines TRBV29-1 with TRBJ2-1; with no DNA, the TCRdb D assignment of TRBD1 cannot be verified. Per germline, CDR1 SQVTM and CDR2 ANQGSEA. This CDR3 is 14 amino acids long. CDR3 region: CSAGTGLLNNEQFF.

J is TRBJ1-1 and V is TRBV6-1; with no DNA, the TCRdb D assignment of TRBD1 cannot be verified. Germline CDR1 reads MNHNS; CDR2 reads SASEGT. The CDR3 covers 14 residues. The CDR3 sequence is CASSLTGSNTEAFF.

The chain is built from TRBV4-3 and TRBJ2-3; TCRdb returns TRBD1, unconfirmable since there is no DNA. Germline lookup yields CDR1 LGHNA and CDR2 YSLEER. The CDR3 is 14 amino acids. This CDR3 is CASSQLQGADTQYF.

The rearrangement joins TRBV29-1 to TRBJ2-5; TCRdb indicates TRBD2, and absent DNA this call remains unverified. Germline loops: CDR1 SQVTM, CDR2 ANQGSEA. This CDR3 has 14 amino acids. The CDR3 region is CSDRLAGLSGAQYF.